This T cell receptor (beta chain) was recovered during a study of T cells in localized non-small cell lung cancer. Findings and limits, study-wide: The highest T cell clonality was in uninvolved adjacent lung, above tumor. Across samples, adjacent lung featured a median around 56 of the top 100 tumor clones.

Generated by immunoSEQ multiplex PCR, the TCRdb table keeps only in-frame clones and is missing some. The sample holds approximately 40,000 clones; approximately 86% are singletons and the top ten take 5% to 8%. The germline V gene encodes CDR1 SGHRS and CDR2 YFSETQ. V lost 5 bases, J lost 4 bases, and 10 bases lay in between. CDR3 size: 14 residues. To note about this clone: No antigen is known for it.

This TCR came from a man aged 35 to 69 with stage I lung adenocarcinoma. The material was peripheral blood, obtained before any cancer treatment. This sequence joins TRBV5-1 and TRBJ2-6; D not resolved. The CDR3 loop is CASSLLTGANVLTF. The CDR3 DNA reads TGCGCCAGCAGTCTCTTGACGGGGGCCAACGTCCTGACTTTC. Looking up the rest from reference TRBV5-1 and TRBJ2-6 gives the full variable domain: KAGVTQTPRYLIKTRGQQVTLSCSPISGHRSVSWYQQTPGQGLQFLFEYFSETQRNKGNFPGRFSGRQFSNSRSEMNVSTLELGDSALYLCASSLLTGANVLTFGAGSRLTVL.